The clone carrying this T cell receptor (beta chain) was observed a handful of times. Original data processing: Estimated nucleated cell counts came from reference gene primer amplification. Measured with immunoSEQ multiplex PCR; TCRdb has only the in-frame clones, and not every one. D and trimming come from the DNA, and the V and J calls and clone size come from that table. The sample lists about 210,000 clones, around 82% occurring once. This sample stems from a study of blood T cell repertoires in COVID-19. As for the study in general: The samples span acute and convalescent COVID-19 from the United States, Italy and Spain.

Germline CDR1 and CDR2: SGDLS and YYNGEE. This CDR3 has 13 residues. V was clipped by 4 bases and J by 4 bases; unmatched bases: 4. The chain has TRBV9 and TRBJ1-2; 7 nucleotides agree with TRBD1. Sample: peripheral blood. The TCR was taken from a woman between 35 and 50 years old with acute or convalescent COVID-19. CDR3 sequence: CASSPTGTYGYTF. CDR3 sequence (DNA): TGTGCCAGCAGCCCGACAGGGACCTATGGCTACACCTTC.